Presented here are 20 T cell receptor beta chains from one specimen sequenced in a study of blood T cell repertoires in COVID-19. The method was immunoSEQ multiplex PCR; TCRdb's version includes in-frame clones alone and lacks a portion of them. The sample contains about 250,000 clones, around 85% of which appear only once. The sequenced sample was PBMCs or T cells enriched from blood (not recorded which). These receptor sequences come from a woman aged 25-40 years who had recovered from COVID-19.

This rearrangement joins TRBV19 to TRBJ1-5; no reliable D call. Deletions cut 7 bases from V and 0 bases from J, with 16 bases between. The CDR3 has 16 amino acids. Per germline, CDR1 LNHDA and CDR2 SQIVND (reference sequence). This CDR3 is CASTLRSVNSNQPQHF. Here the CDR3 DNA reads TGTGCCAGTACCCTTAGAAGTGTAAATAGCAATCAGCCCCAGCATTTT. Together with reference TRBV19 and TRBJ1-5, the CDR3 gives the full variable domain: DGGITQSPKYLFRKEGQNVTLSCEQNLNHDAMYWYRQDPGQGLRLIYYSQIVNDFQKGDIAEGYSVSREKKESFPLTVTSAQKNPTAFYLCASTLRSVNSNQPQHFGDGTRLSIL.

This clone was counted a single time. The chain couples TRBV3-1 (or the pseudogene TRBV3-2) to TRBJ1-3; D ambiguous. Germline V lookup: CDR1 LGHDT, CDR2 YNNKEL (reference sequence). This CDR3 contains 14 residues. V lost 0 bases, J lost 7 bases, and 10 bases lay in between. The CDR3: CASSQDNSRNTIYF. The CDR3, as DNA: TGTGCCAGCAGCCAAGATAACAGTCGGAACACCATATATTTT.

V is TRBV27 and J is TRBJ2-5; maybe TRBD1 (6 bases). Germline CDR1 MNHEY, CDR2 SMNVEV (reference sequence). V was pared by 3 bases and J by 3 bases, with 11 bases between. The length of the CDR3 is 14 residues. The DNA for the CDR3 is TGTGCCAGCAGTTTTGAGGGACAAAAAGAGACCCAGTACTTC. It translates to CASSFEGQKETQYF.

The chain joins TRBV6-2 or TRBV6-3 to TRBJ2-5, with a weak D call TRBD1 (6 bases). This CDR3 is built from 15 residues. Germline lookup yields CDR1 MNHEY and CDR2 SVGEGT. The ends were cut back, 4 bases at V and 2 bases at J, with 14 bases in the middle. The CDR3, as DNA: TGTGCCAGCAGTTCCGCCGGGACACTGCAAGAGACCCAGTACTTC. Translation gives CASSSAGTLQETQYF.

This chain uses TRBV30 with TRBJ2-3; D perhaps matches TRBD1 (7 bases). The length of the CDR3 is 14 residues. Trimming stripped 2 bases from V and 2 bases from J, with 11 bases between. Per germline, CDR1 GTSNPN and CDR2 SVGIG (reference sequence). In DNA form, the CDR3 reads TGTGCCTGGAGTTCAGGGGGGTTCACAGATACGCAGTATTTT. Its translation is CAWSSGGFTDTQYF.

This chain uses TRBV11-3 with TRBJ1-1, with 9 bases that match TRBD1. Germline CDR1 and CDR2: SGHNT and YENEEA. CDR3 length: 16 residues. Germline trimming cut 5 bases from V and 1 base from J; bases unmatched to any gene: 8. The CDR3 sequence: CASSIGTGSWNTEAFF. Written as DNA, the CDR3 is TGTGCCAGCAGCATTGGGACAGGGAGTTGGAACACTGAAGCTTTCTTT.

The chain is built from TRBV11-2 and TRBJ1-1, with TRBD1 matching over 8 bases. Germline assignment: CDR1 SGHAT and CDR2 FQNNGV. The CDR3 sequence is 19 residues long. J was trimmed by 1 base and V by 2 bases; bases with no gene match: 15. CDR3 protein: CASSLRPRTGTGQNTEAFF. Written as DNA, the CDR3 is TGTGCCAGCAGCTTAAGGCCGCGGACGGGGACAGGACAGAACACTGAAGCTTTCTTT. The full variable domain, its missing parts supplied by reference TRBV11-2 and TRBJ1-1, is EAGVAQSPRYKIIEKRQSVAFWCNPISGHATLYWYQQILGQGPKLLIQFQNNGVVDDSQLPKDRFSAERLKGVDSTLKIQPAKLEDSAVYLCASSLRPRTGTGQNTEAFFGQGTRLTVV.

The rearrangement uses TRBV28 and TRBJ2-7, with a possible D match to TRBD2 (6 bases). The ends were cut back, 6 bases at V and 7 bases at J, with 19 bases in the middle. This CDR3 contains 14 residues. Germline CDR1 and CDR2: MDHEN and SYDVKM. The CDR3 coding sequence is TGTGCCAGCAGCCTCCACCGGGACTCCGCGGAGCAGTACTTC. Protein: CASSLHRDSAEQYF.

This clone was seen just once. This sequence joins TRBV7-9 and TRBJ1-6; D not resolved. Trimming cost V 5 bases and J 7 bases, with 12 bases left between them. This CDR3 spans 14 amino acids. The germline V gene has CDR1 SEHNR and CDR2 FQNEAQ (reference sequence). CDR3: CASSVTGENSPLHF. The CDR3 DNA is TGTGCCAGCAGCGTAACCGGGGAAAATTCACCCCTCCACTTT.

The rearrangement joins TRBV11-2 to TRBJ1-1; the D is unclear. Germline V gene sequence: CDR1 SGHAT, CDR2 FQNNGV. The V end lost 2 bases, the J end lost 3 bases, and 7 bases lay between the germline ends. This CDR3 spans 13 amino acids. CDR3 in DNA: TGTGCCAGCAGCTTATACATGGACACTGAAGCTTTCTTT. Translated: CASSLYMDTEAFF. Complete variable domain (other parts from reference TRBV11-2 and TRBJ1-1): EAGVAQSPRYKIIEKRQSVAFWCNPISGHATLYWYQQILGQGPKLLIQFQNNGVVDDSQLPKDRFSAERLKGVDSTLKIQPAKLEDSAVYLCASSLYMDTEAFFGQGTRLTVV.

The J gene is TRBJ2-2, the V gene TRBV30; D may be TRBD2 (5 bases). Per germline, CDR1 GTSNPN and CDR2 SVGIG (reference sequence). V gave up 2 bases and J gave up 2 bases, with 9 bases separating them. CDR3 length equals 14 residues. CDR3 sequence (DNA): TGTGCCTGGAGTCTACTAGATAACACCGGGGAGCTGTTTTTT. Residues: CAWSLLDNTGELFF.

The chain joins TRBV13 to TRBJ2-5, with D possibly TRBD2 on 6 matching bases. CDR1 PRHDT and CDR2 FYEKMQ come from the germline V gene (reference sequence). This CDR3 region has 15 residues. Trimming cost V 5 bases and J 5 bases, with 18 bases left between them. This CDR3 reads CASSTRGGTAETQYF. The CDR3 DNA reads as TGTGCCAGCAGCACCCGTGGCGGGACGGCGGAGACCCAGTACTTC.

There are a few counts of this clone. V is TRBV2 and J is TRBJ2-1, with 8 bases identical to TRBD2. With 5 bases clipped from V and 1 base from J, the junction kept 4 bases outside the gene matches. Germline V gene sequence: CDR1 SNHLY, CDR2 FYNNEI. The CDR3 has 15 residues. The CDR3 is CASSYREGSYNEQFF. CDR3 in DNA: TGTGCCAGCAGTTATCGGGAGGGTTCCTACAATGAGCAGTTCTTC.

The chain has TRBV7-6 and TRBJ2-1, with 8 bases that match TRBD1. V shed 2 bases, J shed 4 bases, and the junction held 16 bases outside the gene matches. This CDR3 contains 19 residues. Germline V gives CDR1 SGHVS, CDR2 FNYEAQ. CDR3 residues: CASSLFERQSGGTYNEQFF. CDR3 nucleotide sequence: TGTGCCAGCAGCTTATTCGAACGACAATCAGGGGGCACTTACAATGAGCAGTTCTTC.

V usage is TRBV20-1 and J usage is TRBJ1-3; no clear D gene. The CDR3 is made up of 15 amino acids. With 3 bases removed from V and 0 bases from J, the gap between germline ends came to 12 bases. Germline lookup yields CDR1 DFQATT and CDR2 SNEGSKA (reference sequence). As DNA, the CDR3 is TGCAGTGCTAGTCCGGCTACGGGCTCTGGAAACACCATATATTTT. It translates to CSASPATGSGNTIYF.

This sequence joins TRBV7-2 and TRBJ2-3; 7 bases align to TRBD2. The length of the CDR3 is 14 residues. V dropped 8 bases and J dropped 2; count of bases not matched to a gene: 7. CDR1 is SGHTA and CDR2 is FQGNSA in the germline V gene. The CDR3 loop reads CASCRSGVTDTQYF. Here the CDR3 DNA reads TGTGCCAGCTGCAGAAGCGGGGTCACAGATACGCAGTATTTT.

This chain uses TRBV19 with TRBJ1-5, with a tentative D call TRBD1 (5 bases). Germline lookup yields CDR1 LNHDA and CDR2 SQIVND (reference sequence). Trimming removed 7 bases from V and 6 bases from J, with 13 bases in between. The CDR3 runs 13 residues. CDR3 amino acids: CASTHEGAQPQHF. CDR3 bases: TGTGCCAGTACCCACGAAGGGGCTCAGCCCCAGCATTTT.

The CDR3 sequence is CAWSPWEVGNQPQHF. The DNA of the CDR3 is TGTGCCTGGAGTCCCTGGGAGGTTGGCAATCAGCCCCAGCATTTT. The chain couples TRBV30 to TRBJ1-5; D unresolved. V lost 2 bases and J lost 2, with 13 bases in between. This CDR3 is 15 amino acids long. Germline-derived CDR1 and CDR2 are GTSNPN and SVGIG (reference sequence).

The CDR3 is CASSYGQGRLPLHF. CDR3 coding DNA: TGTGCCAGCAGTTACGGGCAGGGGCGGCTTCCCCTCCACTTT. This chain connects TRBV6-5 to TRBJ1-6; possibly TRBD1 for D (6 bases). The germline V gene encodes CDR1 MNHEY and CDR2 SVGAGI. The CDR3 length is 14 residues. The V end lost 2 bases, the J end lost 13 bases, and 15 bases lay between the germline ends.

This chain joins TRBV6-5 and TRBJ2-2; D is undetermined. CDR1 and CDR2 from the germline V gene are MNHEY and SVGAGI. This CDR3 is 14 amino acids long. Trimming removed 10 bases at V and 2 bases at J, with 14 bases between. CDR3 residues: CATLLSSNTGELFF. CDR3 coding DNA: TGTGCCACCCTTCTCTCCTCCAACACCGGGGAGCTGTTTTTT.